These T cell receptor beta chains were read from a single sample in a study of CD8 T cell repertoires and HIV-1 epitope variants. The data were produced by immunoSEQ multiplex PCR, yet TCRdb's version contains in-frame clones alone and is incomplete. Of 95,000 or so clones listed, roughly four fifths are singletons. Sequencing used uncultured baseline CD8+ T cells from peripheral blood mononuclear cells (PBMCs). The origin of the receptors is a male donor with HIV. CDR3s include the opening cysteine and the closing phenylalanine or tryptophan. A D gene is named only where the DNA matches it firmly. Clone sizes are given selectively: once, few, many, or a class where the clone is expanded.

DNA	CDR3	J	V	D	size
TGTGCCAGCAGCCGGCAGGGGGCCGGCTTCAATGAGCAGTTCTTC	CASSRQGAGFNEQFF	TRBJ2-1	TRBV7-9	TRBD1	-
TGTGCCAGCACCCCCCCTGGGGGGCTACGAATGGGCTACACCTTC	CASTPPGGLRMGYTF	TRBJ1-2	TRBV28	-	-
TGTGCCAGTAGTACCCCGGGACAGGGCGGCTCCTACAATGAGCAGTTCTTC	CASSTPGQGGSYNEQFF	TRBJ2-1	TRBV19	TRBD1	once
TGTGCCAGCAGGCAAACAGGGTCCGCGAACACTGAAGCTTTCTTT	CASRQTGSANTEAFF	TRBJ1-1	TRBV28	-	-
TGTGCCAGCAGTTTAGGAGAGTACACCGGGGAGCTGTTTTTT	CASSLGEYTGELFF	TRBJ2-2	TRBV28	-	few
TGTGCCAGCAGCTTACGGCCTAATCAGCCCCAGCATTTT	CASSLRPNQPQHF	TRBJ1-5	TRBV11-3	-	-
TGTGCCAGCAGCGAAGGTACAGGGAACGCTTTAAATGAAAAACTGTTTTTT	CASSEGTGNALNEKLFF	TRBJ1-4	TRBV9	-	-
TGCAGCGTTGTTCCTTCCACCTACGAGCAGTACTTC	CSVVPSTYEQYF	TRBJ2-7	TRBV29-1	-	-
TGTGCCAGCAACCCGGGACAGGGGGCATTTGAGCAGTACTTC	CASNPGQGAFEQYF	TRBJ2-7	TRBV27	TRBD1	-
TGTGCCTGGAGAATAGGGCGGTATGGCTACACCTTC	CAWRIGRYGYTF	TRBJ1-2	TRBV30	-	few
TGTGCCAGCAGCTTGCAGGAAGGGGGCAATCAGCCCCAGCATTTT	CASSLQEGGNQPQHF	TRBJ1-5	TRBV7-4	-	few
TGTGCCAGTAGTATGGCTCCTTCCGGGACCACCAGGGGCATTCAGTACTTC	CASSMAPSGTTRGIQYF	TRBJ2-4	TRBV19	-	-
TGTGCCAGCAGTACCTCGACAGGGAAGACCCAGTACTTC	CASSTSTGKTQYF	TRBJ2-5	TRBV28	TRBD1	-
TGTGCCAGCGCTCTAGAGGGGCCTAGCGGGGCCCCCGCCCTAGAGACCCAGTACTTC	CASALEGPSGAPALETQYF	TRBJ2-5	TRBV27	TRBD2	-
TGTGCCAGCAGTTTTTACCTCGGGACAACCTACAATGAGCAGTTCTTC	CASSFYLGTTYNEQFF	TRBJ2-1	TRBV28	-	once
TGTGCCAGCAGTTTATCGGAAAGGCAGTACTTC	CASSLSERQYF	TRBJ2-7	TRBV28	-	-
TGCGCCAGCAGCCCACTGGACAGCTACGAGCAGTACTTC	CASSPLDSYEQYF	TRBJ2-7	TRBV4-1	-	-
TGTGCCTGGAGGAGGGGAGGCACTAACTATGGCTACACCTTC	CAWRRGGTNYGYTF	TRBJ1-2	TRBV30	-	-
TGTGCCAGCAGTTTAGGGATAAACTATGGCTACACCTTC	CASSLGINYGYTF	TRBJ1-2	TRBV27	-	-
TGTGCCAGCAGTGGGGAGAGCGAGAGATGGAATGAGCAGTTCTTC	CASSGESERWNEQFF	TRBJ2-1	TRBV6-4	-	-
TGCGCCAGCAGCTTGGACAGGGGCTCGCAAAACATTCAGTACTTC	CASSLDRGSQNIQYF	TRBJ2-4	TRBV5-1	TRBD1	-
TGTGCCAGCAGCCCCGAGTCTAATTTGCCGGGTACGCAGTATTTT	CASSPESNLPGTQYF	TRBJ2-3	TRBV7-9	-	-
TGTGCCAGCGGGGTCGGAAGTTATGGCTACACCTTC	CASGVGSYGYTF	TRBJ1-2	TRBV7-9	-	-
TGCGCCAGCAGCCAAGAGGTAGGTCTGCAGCCCCAGCATTTT	CASSQEVGLQPQHF	TRBJ1-5	TRBV4-3	-	few
TGTGCCAGCAGTTGGGCTAGCGGGACATACAACACCGGGGAGCTGTTTTTT	CASSWASGTYNTGELFF	TRBJ2-2	TRBV2	TRBD2	-
TGTGCCAGCAGTTACTCGAGAGCGAGGGGACAGTACTTC	CASSYSRARGQYF	TRBJ2-7	TRBV6-5	-	-
TGTGCCAGCAGTGATTGGACTACCCCCTACGAGCAGTACTTC	CASSDWTTPYEQYF	TRBJ2-7	TRBV25-1	-	few
TGTGCCAGCAGTGACCGGACAGGGGGTGTCTACGAGCAGTACTTC	CASSDRTGGVYEQYF	TRBJ2-7	TRBV6-1	TRBD1	-
TGTGCCAGCAGCCGACTAGCGGGGGGAAACGAGCAGTACTTC	CASSRLAGGNEQYF	TRBJ2-7	TRBV6-5	TRBD2	few
TGTGCCATCAGTGACGAGGTCCCTTCTGACACCGGGGAGCTGTTTTTT	CAISDEVPSDTGELFF	TRBJ2-2	TRBV10-3	-	-
TGTGCCAGCAGCCGAGGGGACAGCAATCAGCCCCAGCATTTT	CASSRGDSNQPQHF	TRBJ1-5	TRBV7-8	-	few
TGTGCCAGCAGTATGGGCCTTTCATATGGCTACACCTTC	CASSMGLSYGYTF	TRBJ1-2	TRBV28	-	-
TGTGCCAGCAGTTCGTCTAGCGGGGGGGCCGGGACAGATACGCAGTATTTT	CASSSSSGGAGTDTQYF	TRBJ2-3	TRBV28	TRBD2	once
TGTGCCAGTAGTGTCGACGGCAATCAGCCCCAGCATTTT	CASSVDGNQPQHF	TRBJ1-5	TRBV19	-	few
TGTGCCAGCAGTAGTAGCGGGAGGGAGCAGTACTTC	CASSSSGREQYF	TRBJ2-7	TRBV11-2	TRBD2	few
TGTGCCAGCAGCTTCCGGGACAGAAATCAGCCCCAGCATTTT	CASSFRDRNQPQHF	TRBJ1-5	TRBV7-8	TRBD1	-
TGCGCCAGCAGCTTGGAACCTAGTGACGTTAAGATCTTC	CASSLEPSDVKIF	TRBJ2-1	TRBV5-1	-	-
TGTGCCAGCAGCTTGCGGGGGATGCACGTAGAGACCCAGTACTTC	CASSLRGMHVETQYF	TRBJ2-5	TRBV5-6	-	once
TGTGCCAGCAGCCATACTGCGGGCGCAACTAACTATGGCTACACCTTC	CASSHTAGATNYGYTF	TRBJ1-2	TRBV4-2	-	-
TGTGCCAGCAGTTTATCCGGGGTTGGGGGGAACTATGGCTACACCTTC	CASSLSGVGGNYGYTF	TRBJ1-2	TRBV27	-	-
TGTGCCAGCAGCGGAGTGAAGATGTCCAGGTCTACCGAGCAGTACTTC	CASSGVKMSRSTEQYF	TRBJ2-7	TRBV2	-	-
TGTGCCAGCAGTGTAGGGGGCAAGCAGCCCCAGCATTTT	CASSVGGKQPQHF	TRBJ1-5	TRBV25-1	TRBD1	-
TGTGCCAGCAGTTGGTGGGACAGCACCTACGAGCAGTACTTC	CASSWWDSTYEQYF	TRBJ2-7	TRBV28	TRBD1	-